The sequence of this T cell receptor (beta chain) was determined in a study of cytomegalovirus exposure and HLA in healthy donors listed by TCRdb under 2017. Background for the entire study: A later analysis indicated that the 130 or so validation repertoires were generated on the platform also employed for the 650 to 850 repertoires of the first cohort. Besides the first cohort of some 670 subjects, a separate validation cohort made up of roughly 120 different subjects was used. The study was designed to test whether signatures of past pathogen exposure could be identified by cataloging public T cell receptors. The study combined high-throughput TCR immunosequencing, statistical association of individual TCRs with disease status, and machine learning to predict cytomegalovirus infection status.

The donors were included in the validation cohort of around 120 subjects, a group kept apart from the approximately 700-subject first cohort. Here is what the overall study found, with its caveats: A later analysis lacked HLA typing for the validation cohort, so it scored co-occurrence in that cohort across all 110 or so repertoires. A few of the identified cytomegalovirus-associated TCR beta chains were confirmed in vitro to be specific for cytomegalovirus antigens. Subsequent analysis determined that TCRs grouped into clusters in the first cohort also showed a tendency toward co-occurrence across the approximately 110 validation repertoires, and 85% to 95% of cluster scores exceeded 0. Most TCR sequences were observed very rarely across donors, whereas some public TCRs were present in many individuals. In the study, around 160 TCR beta chains were listed as associated with cytomegalovirus. The classifier was reported to diagnose cytomegalovirus status with high specificity and sensitivity in both the original and validation cohorts. According to the authors, the approach could potentially be generalized to other disease states and immunological phenotypes.

Regarding this clone: It lacks a known antigen. Base qualities are missing; no much larger clone stands one base away.

The junction carries 18 bases between V and J, which are trimmed by 5 bases and 4 bases respectively. Including cysteine and phenylalanine, the CDR3 has 15 amino acids. Just the 45-base CDR3 DNA is kept, in frame starting at base 1. The germline V gene (reference sequence) yields LNHDA for CDR1 and SQIVND for CDR2. The receptor library was made with the immunoSEQ multiplex PCR assay. The authors' pipeline ran thus. To diagnose cytomegalovirus status from the catalog of TCR beta chain sequences, a statistical classification framework was built. TCRdb re-hosts the immuneACCESS table, in-frame sequences only. Its copies lack some clones; in the studies checked, an unresolved V gene accounts for under half of them, and the cause for the rest is not known. That table supplies the V and J calls and clone size; D and trimming were determined from the DNA. In all, the sample holds around 400,000 clones, and roughly 88% of those were seen once. The ten largest clonotypes hold roughly 0.8% of the sample.

This sequence uses TRBV19 and TRBJ2-7; perhaps TRBD2 is the D gene, with 5 bases matching. Material for sequencing was PBMCs. This TCR came from a woman under 30 in good health and CMV-seronegative. The base sequence is TGTGCCAGTAGTGATATAGGACTCCAGCCATACGAGCAGTACTTC. Its coded protein is CASSDIGLQPYEQYF.